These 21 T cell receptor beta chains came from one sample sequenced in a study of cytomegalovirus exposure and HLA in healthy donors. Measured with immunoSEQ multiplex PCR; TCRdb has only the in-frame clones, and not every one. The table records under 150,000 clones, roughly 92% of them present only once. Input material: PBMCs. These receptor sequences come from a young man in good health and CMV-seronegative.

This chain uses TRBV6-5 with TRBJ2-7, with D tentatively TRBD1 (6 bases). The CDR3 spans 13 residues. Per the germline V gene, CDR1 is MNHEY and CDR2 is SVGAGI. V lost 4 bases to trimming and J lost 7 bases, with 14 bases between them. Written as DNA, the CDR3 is TGTGCCAGCAGTTCCCACAGGGAGCGGGAGCAGTACTTC. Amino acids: CASSSHREREQYF.

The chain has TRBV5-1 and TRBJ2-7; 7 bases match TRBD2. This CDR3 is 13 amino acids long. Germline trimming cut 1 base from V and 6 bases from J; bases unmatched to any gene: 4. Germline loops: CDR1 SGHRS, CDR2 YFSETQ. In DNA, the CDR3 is TGCGCCAGCAGCTTGTGGGCGGGAGCCGAGCAGTACTTC. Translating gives CASSLWAGAEQYF. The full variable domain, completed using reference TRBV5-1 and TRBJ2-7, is KAGVTQTPRYLIKTRGQQVTLSCSPISGHRSVSWYQQTPGQGLQFLFEYFSETQRNKGNFPGRFSGRQFSNSRSEMNVSTLELGDSALYLCASSLWAGAEQYFGPGTRLTVT.

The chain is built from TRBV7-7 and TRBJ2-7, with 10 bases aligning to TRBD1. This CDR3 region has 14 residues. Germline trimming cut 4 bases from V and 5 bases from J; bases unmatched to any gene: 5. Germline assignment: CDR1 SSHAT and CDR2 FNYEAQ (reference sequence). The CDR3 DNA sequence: TGTGCCAGCAGCTCCGGGACAGGGGACCACGAGCAGTACTTC. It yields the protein CASSSGTGDHEQYF.

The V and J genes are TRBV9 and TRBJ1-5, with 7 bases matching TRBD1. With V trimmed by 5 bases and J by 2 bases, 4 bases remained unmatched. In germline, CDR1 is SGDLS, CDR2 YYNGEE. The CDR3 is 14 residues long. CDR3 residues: CASSSGQGNQPQHF. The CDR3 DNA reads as TGTGCCAGCAGTAGTGGACAGGGCAATCAGCCCCAGCATTTT.

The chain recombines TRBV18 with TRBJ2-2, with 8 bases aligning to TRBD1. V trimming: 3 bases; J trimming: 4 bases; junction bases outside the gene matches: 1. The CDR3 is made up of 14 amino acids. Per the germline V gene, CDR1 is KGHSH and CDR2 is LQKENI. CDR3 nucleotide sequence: TGTGCCAGCTCACCGGACAGGGCCACCGGGGAGCTGTTTTTT. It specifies CASSPDRATGELFF.

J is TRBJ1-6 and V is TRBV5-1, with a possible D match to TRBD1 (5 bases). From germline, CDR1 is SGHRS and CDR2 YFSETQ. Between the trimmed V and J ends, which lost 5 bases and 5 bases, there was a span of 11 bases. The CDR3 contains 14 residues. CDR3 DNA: TGCGCCAGCAGAACCAGGGCGGATAATTCACCCCTCCACTTT. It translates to CASRTRADNSPLHF.

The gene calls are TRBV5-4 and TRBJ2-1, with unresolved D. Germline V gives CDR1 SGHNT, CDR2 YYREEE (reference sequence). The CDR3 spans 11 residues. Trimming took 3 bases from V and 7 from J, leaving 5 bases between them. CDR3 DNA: TGTGCCAGCAGCTCCCCGAATGAGCAGTTCTTC. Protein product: CASSSPNEQFF.

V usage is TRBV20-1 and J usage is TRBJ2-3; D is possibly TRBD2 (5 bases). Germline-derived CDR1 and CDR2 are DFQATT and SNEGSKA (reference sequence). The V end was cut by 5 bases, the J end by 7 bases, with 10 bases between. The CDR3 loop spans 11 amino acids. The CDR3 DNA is TGCAGTGCTGTGGAGGCGAATACGCAGTATTTT. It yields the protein CSAVEANTQYF.

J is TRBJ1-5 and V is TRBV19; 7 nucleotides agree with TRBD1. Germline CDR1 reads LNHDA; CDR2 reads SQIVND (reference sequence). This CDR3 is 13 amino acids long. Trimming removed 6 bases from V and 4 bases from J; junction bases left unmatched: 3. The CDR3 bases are TGTGCCAGTAGCGACAGGGTGAATCAGCCCCAGCATTTT. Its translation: CASSDRVNQPQHF. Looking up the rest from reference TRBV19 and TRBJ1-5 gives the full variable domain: DGGITQSPKYLFRKEGQNVTLSCEQNLNHDAMYWYRQDPGQGLRLIYYSQIVNDFQKGDIAEGYSVSREKKESFPLTVTSAQKNPTAFYLCASSDRVNQPQHFGDGTRLSIL.

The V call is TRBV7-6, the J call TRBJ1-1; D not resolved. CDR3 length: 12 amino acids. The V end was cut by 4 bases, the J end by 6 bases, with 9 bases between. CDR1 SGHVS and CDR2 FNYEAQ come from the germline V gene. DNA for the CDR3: TGTGCCAGCAGCTCTCTGCGGGCTGAAGCTTTCTTT. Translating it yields CASSSLRAEAFF.

This CDR3 reads CASSIIYFSGSSYNEQFF. The CDR3 DNA is TGTGCCAGCAGCATAATCTACTTCTCCGGTAGCTCCTACAATGAGCAGTTCTTC. The rearrangement uses TRBV13 and TRBJ2-1; D call uncertain. The CDR3 runs to 18 residues. The V gene lost 5 bases and the J gene lost 0 bases, with 20 bases spanning the gap. Germline-derived CDR1 and CDR2 are PRHDT and FYEKMQ (reference sequence).

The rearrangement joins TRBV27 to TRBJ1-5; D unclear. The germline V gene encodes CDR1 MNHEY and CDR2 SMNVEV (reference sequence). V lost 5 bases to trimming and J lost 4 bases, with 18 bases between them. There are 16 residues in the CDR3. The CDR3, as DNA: TGTGCCAGCAGTAACTTCCCATTGGGAGGAAATCAGCCCCAGCATTTT. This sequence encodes CASSNFPLGGNQPQHF.

The CDR3 nucleotides read TGTGCCAGCAGCCCCCTGGGGCGGGGGGTAAGCACAGATACGCAGTATTTT. Translation gives CASSPLGRGVSTDTQYF. The V call is TRBV7-3, the J call TRBJ2-3, with TRBD2 identical over 8 bases. V shed 5 bases, J shed 0 bases, and the junction held 10 bases outside the gene matches. This CDR3 has 17 residues. In germline, CDR1 is SGHTA, CDR2 FQGTGA.

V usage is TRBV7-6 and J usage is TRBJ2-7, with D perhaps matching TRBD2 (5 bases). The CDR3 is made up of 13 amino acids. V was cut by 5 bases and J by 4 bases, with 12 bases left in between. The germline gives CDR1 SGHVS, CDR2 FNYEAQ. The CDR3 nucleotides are TGTGCCAGCAGCCCGGCGGGTCCTTACGAGCAGTACTTC. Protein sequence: CASSPAGPYEQYF.

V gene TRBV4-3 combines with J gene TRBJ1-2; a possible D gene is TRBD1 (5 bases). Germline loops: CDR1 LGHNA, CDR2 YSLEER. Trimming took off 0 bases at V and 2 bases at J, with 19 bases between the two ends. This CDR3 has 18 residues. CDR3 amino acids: CASSQDYGRASGNYGYTF. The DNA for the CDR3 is TGCGCCAGCAGCCAAGACTACGGCAGGGCCAGCGGGAACTATGGCTACACCTTC.

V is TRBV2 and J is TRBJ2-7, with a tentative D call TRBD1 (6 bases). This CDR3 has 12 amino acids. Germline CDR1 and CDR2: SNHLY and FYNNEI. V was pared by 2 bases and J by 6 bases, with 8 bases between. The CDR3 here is CASSEQGSEQYF. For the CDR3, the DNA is TGTGCCAGCAGTGAACAGGGGAGCGAGCAGTACTTC.

The CDR3 is CASWNRGSGNTIYF. In nucleotides, the CDR3 is TGTGCCAGTTGGAATAGGGGTTCTGGAAACACCATATATTTT. The V call is TRBV19, the J call TRBJ1-3; the D gene is possibly TRBD1 (5 bases). CDR1 is LNHDA and CDR2 is SQIVND in the germline V gene (reference sequence). The CDR3 runs 14 residues. Trimming shortened V by 8 bases and J by 1 base, and 12 bases separated the two germline ends. Filled out from reference TRBV19 and TRBJ1-3, the complete variable domain reads DGGITQSPKYLFRKEGQNVTLSCEQNLNHDAMYWYRQDPGQGLRLIYYSQIVNDFQKGDIAEGYSVSREKKESFPLTVTSAQKNPTAFYLCASWNRGSGNTIYFGEGSWLTVV.

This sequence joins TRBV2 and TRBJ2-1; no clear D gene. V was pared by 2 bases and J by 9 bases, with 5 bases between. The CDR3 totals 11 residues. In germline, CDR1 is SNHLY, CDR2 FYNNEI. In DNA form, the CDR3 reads TGTGCCAGCAGTGAACGCAGTGAGCAGTTCTTC. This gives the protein CASSERSEQFF.

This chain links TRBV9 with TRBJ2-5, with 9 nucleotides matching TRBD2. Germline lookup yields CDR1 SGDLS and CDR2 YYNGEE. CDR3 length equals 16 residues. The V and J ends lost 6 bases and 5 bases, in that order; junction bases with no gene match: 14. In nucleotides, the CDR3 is TGTGCCAGCACCTTCGGGCGCGGGGGGGCCTATGAGACCCAGTACTTC. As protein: CASTFGRGGAYETQYF.

CDR3 residues: CASSVSGQGKMNTEAFF. Written as DNA, the CDR3 is TGTGCCAGCAGCGTTAGTGGACAGGGAAAGATGAACACTGAAGCTTTCTTT. This chain joins TRBV9 and TRBJ1-1; 8 nucleotides agree with TRBD1. Germline values: CDR1 SGDLS, CDR2 YYNGEE. The CDR3 has 17 amino acids. The trim removed 2 bases at V and 0 bases at J, leaving 9 bases unmatched. Drawing the rest from reference TRBV9 and TRBJ1-1, the complete variable domain is DSGVTQTPKHLITATGQRVTLRCSPRSGDLSVYWYQQSLDQGLQFLIQYYNGEERAKGNILERFSAQQFPDLHSELNLSSLELGDSALYFCASSVSGQGKMNTEAFFGQGTRLTVV.

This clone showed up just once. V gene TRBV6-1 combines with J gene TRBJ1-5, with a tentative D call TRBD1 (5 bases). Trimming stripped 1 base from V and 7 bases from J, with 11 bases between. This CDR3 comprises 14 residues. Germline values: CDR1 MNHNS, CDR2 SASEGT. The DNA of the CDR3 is TGTGCCAGCAGTGAAGGAACAGGACGACAGCCCCAGCATTTT. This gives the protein CASSEGTGRQPQHF.